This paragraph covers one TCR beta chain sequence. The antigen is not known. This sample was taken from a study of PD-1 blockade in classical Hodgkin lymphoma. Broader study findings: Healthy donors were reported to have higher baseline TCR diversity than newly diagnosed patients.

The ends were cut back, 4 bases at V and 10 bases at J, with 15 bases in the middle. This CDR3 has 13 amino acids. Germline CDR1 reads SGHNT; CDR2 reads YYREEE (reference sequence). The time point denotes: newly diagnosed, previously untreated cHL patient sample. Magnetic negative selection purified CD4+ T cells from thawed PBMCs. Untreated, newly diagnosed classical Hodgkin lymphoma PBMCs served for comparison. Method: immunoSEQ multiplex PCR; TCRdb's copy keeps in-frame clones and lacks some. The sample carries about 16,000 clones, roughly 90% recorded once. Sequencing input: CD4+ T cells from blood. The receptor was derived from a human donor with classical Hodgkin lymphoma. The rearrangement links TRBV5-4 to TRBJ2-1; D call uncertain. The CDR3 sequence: CASSPTLLDEQFF. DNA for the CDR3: TGTGCCAGCAGCCCGACACTATTGGACGAGCAGTTCTTC. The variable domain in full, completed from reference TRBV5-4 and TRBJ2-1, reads ETGVTQSPTHLIKTRGQQVTLRCSSQSGHNTVSWYQQALGQGPQFIFQYYREEENGRGNFPPRFSGLQFPNYSSELNVNALELDDSALYLCASSPTLLDEQFFGPGTRLTVL.